This T cell receptor beta chain was recorded in a study of T cell repertoires in cytomegalovirus infection. In this sample, this clonotype turned up many times. No antigen is known for it. This CDR3 has 12 residues. CDR1 is SEHNR and CDR2 is FQNEAQ in the germline V gene (reference sequence). V was cut by 4 bases and J by 7 bases, with 10 bases left in between. MiXCR, applied by TCRdb to the reads, yields one record per CDR3 protein. The sample carries under 40,000 distinct CDR3 sequences, roughly half recorded once. The source is a human donor in good health (CMV status not recorded). Some clones in this sample may be carry-over from other donors' samples. The sequencing here drew on CD8+ T cells from cultured PBMCs, taken from culture after CMV antigen stimulation. The chain combines TRBV7-9 with TRBJ1-2; a possible D gene is TRBD1 (5 bases). The CDR3 DNA follows: TGTGCCAGCAGCTCAGTGGGACTTGGCTACACCTTC. Its translation is CASSSVGLGYTF.